This TCR beta chain was recovered during a study of blood T cells in healthy people across ages. Primed by a sample-barcoded 5' primer and a J-beta primer mix, a second PCR proceeded for about 6 to 12 cycles. TCRdb used MiXCR to reprocess the 5' RACE reads, holding one entry per CDR3 protein. The sample has around 1,900,000 distinct CDR3 sequences, about 39% seen once. Germline V CDR1 and CDR2: SQVTM, ANQGSEA. This CDR3 has 14 residues. The germline V and J ends were trimmed by 6 bases and 1 base, with 13 bases remaining between them. The TCR sequence derives from a human donor in good health. V and J are TRBV29-1 and TRBJ1-5; D gene uncertain. The sample was blood. The CDR3 protein is CSVVMDGSNQPQHF. The CDR3 nucleotides are TGCAGCGTCGTGATGGACGGAAGCAATCAGCCCCAGCATTTT.